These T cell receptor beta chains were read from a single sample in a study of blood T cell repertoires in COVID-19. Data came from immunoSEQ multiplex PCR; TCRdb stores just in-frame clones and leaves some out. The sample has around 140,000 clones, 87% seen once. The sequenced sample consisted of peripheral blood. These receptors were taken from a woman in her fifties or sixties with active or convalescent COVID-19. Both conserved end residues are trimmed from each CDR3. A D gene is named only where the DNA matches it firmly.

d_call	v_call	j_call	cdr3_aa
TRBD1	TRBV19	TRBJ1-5	ASSKGPGQGAGNQPQH
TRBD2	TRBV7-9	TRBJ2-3	ASSLRTGGPTDTQY
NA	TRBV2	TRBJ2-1	ASDLSLSYNEQF
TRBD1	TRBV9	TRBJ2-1	ASSFLPGQGASYNEQF
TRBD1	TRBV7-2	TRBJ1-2	ASSLDTGTGYGYT
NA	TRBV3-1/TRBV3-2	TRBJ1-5	ASSPQGGRNQPQH
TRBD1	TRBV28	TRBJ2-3	ASSSSTWTGIVTDTQY
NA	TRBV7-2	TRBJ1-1	ASSPVIGDTEAF
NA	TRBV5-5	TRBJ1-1	ASSLGETGSGRAF
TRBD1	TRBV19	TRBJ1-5	ASSVGTGGNKPQH
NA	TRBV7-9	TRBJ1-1	ASSLEGVNTEAF
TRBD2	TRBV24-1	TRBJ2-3	ATSPGSGGARTQY
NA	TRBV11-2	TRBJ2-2	ASTGGRGDGTGELF
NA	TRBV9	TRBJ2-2	ASSAQISPGELF
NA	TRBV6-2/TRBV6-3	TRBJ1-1	ASSPLLNTEAF
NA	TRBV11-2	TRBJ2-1	ASSLSGQTYNEQF
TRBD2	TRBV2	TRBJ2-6	ASSGGSSGANVLT
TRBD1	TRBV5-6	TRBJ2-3	ASSSYRGGWTDTQY
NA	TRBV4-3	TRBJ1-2	ASSQGGRGHGYT
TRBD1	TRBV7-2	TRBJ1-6	ASSDSGTGGNSPLH
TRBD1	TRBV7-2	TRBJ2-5	ASARGQGTETQY
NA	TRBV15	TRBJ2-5	ATSPEGRSQETQY